Shown below are 8 T cell receptor beta chains from a single sample sequenced in a study of human T cells and chemical hapten exposure. A single record per CDR3 protein comes from TCRdb applying MiXCR to the RACE reads. The data contain about 380,000 distinct CDR3 sequences, 4.8% of them singletons. Time point indicated: patch test 1, 2 weeks after DPC sensitization. The treatment is: therapeutic diphenylcyclopropenone sensitization with weekly scalp DPC. Sequenced here: whole blood, sampled in connection with sensitization to the hapten diphenylcyclopropenone (DPC). These receptors all stem from a woman between 45 and 60 years old with alopecia areata. Some clones in this sample may be carry-over from other donors' samples.

This clonotype showed up just a few times. The genes are TRBV5-1 and TRBJ2-7, with D perhaps matching TRBD2 (6 bases). Germline V CDR1 and CDR2: SGHRS, YFSETQ. The CDR3 is 15 residues long. Trimming took 3 bases from V and 0 from J, leaving 13 bases between them. CDR3 nucleotide sequence: TGCGCCAGCAGCTCGCGGGACGGGAGCTCCTACGAGCAGTACTTC. The encoded protein is CASSSRDGSSYEQYF.

As for this clonotype: The junction departs from germline at one end; a sequencing error may be responsible. V and J are TRBV5-1 and TRBJ2-5; D gene ambiguous. Germline CDR1 is SGHRS and CDR2 is YFSETQ. The CDR3 is 11 residues long. The CDR3 DNA reads TGCGCCAGCAGCTTGGAGGGCCTGCCTTTCTTC. Translation gives CASSLEGLPFF.

This clonotype was seen more than once but under ten times. The chain links TRBV2 to TRBJ2-4, with D perhaps assigned TRBD1 or TRBD2 (5 bases each). Looked up from germline, CDR1 is SNHLY and CDR2 is FYNNEI. The ends were cut back, 2 bases at V and 8 bases at J, with 13 bases in the middle. This CDR3 has 14 amino acids. This chain's CDR3 is CASSESRGRDIQYF. For the CDR3, the DNA is TGTGCCAGCAGTGAAAGCCGGGGCCGGGACATTCAGTACTTC.

This clonotype was counted many times. The chain joins TRBV27 to TRBJ2-3; no reliable D call. The CDR3 runs 13 residues. Trimming removed 5 bases from V and 4 bases from J, with 10 bases in between. The germline gives CDR1 MNHEY, CDR2 SMNVEV (reference sequence). CDR3 bases: TGTGCCAGCAGTCGGGTCCCGCCAGATACGCAGTATTTT. Residues: CASSRVPPDTQYF.

There are many counts of this clonotype. The J gene is TRBJ1-6, the V gene TRBV12-3 or TRBV12-4; D gene ambiguous. This CDR3 contains 13 residues. The V end was cut by 5 bases, the J end by 10 bases, with 12 bases between. Here the CDR3 DNA reads TGTGCCAGCAGTACTTCCTCTGGGTCACCCCTCCACTTT. Translating it yields CASSTSSGSPLHF.

The chain is built from TRBV5-1 and TRBJ2-7, with D possibly matching TRBD2 (6 bases). The CDR3 is made up of 14 amino acids. V was pared by 2 bases and J by 1 base, with 10 bases between. CDR1 is SGHRS, CDR2 YFSETQ, per germline. The CDR3 is CASSLESGSYEQYF. The CDR3 DNA is TGCGCCAGCAGCTTAGAGAGCGGGTCCTACGAGCAGTACTTC.

This clonotype occurred a few times. CDR3 amino acids: CASSLELGPGGYGYTF. In DNA form, the CDR3 reads TGTGCCAGCAGCTTAGAGTTGGGCCCCGGAGGCTATGGCTACACCTTC. The V call is TRBV7-2, the J call TRBJ1-2; D remains ambiguous. CDR3 size: 16 residues. CDR1 SGHTA and CDR2 FQGNSA come from the germline V gene. V was pared by 1 base and J by 4 bases, with 16 bases between.

This clonotype was seen at least ten times. The chain uses TRBV6-2 or TRBV6-3 and TRBJ2-3; D unclear. Looked up from germline, CDR1 is MNHEY and CDR2 is SVGEGT. The V end was cut by 5 bases, the J end by 2 bases, with 14 bases between. The CDR3 totals 15 residues. CDR3 bases: TGTGCCAGCAGTAACCTGAGAACCCCCACAGATACGCAGTATTTT. Translation: CASSNLRTPTDTQYF.